The clone carrying this T cell receptor (beta chain) was seen repeatedly, ten times or more. TCRdb processed the 5' RACE reads anew with MiXCR; each CDR3 protein has one entry. The table has 70,000 or so distinct CDR3 sequences, 3.2% seen once. The CDR3 sequence is 15 residues long. Germline lookup yields CDR1 SGHTA and CDR2 FQGNSA. Trimming removed 1 base at V and 1 base at J, with 10 bases between. These data belong to a study of neurological immune-mediated disorders. This chain uses TRBV7-2 with TRBJ1-2, with D possibly being TRBD1 (5 bases). The material sequenced was PBMCs. The clonotype comes from a woman between 45 and 65 years old with multiple sclerosis. Here the CDR3 DNA reads TGTGCCAGCAGCTTAGTAGAGGGGCATAACTATGGCTACACCTTC. Amino acids: CASSLVEGHNYGYTF.